Below, 9 T cell receptor beta chains from the same sample are listed, as sequenced in a study of post-analysis software for immune sequencing data. Broader study findings: Comparison of patients with controls showed five TRBV segments more frequent in patients, TRBV5-6, TRBV5-1 and TRBV20-1 among them.

Sequencing libraries made from TCR beta cDNA carried unique molecular identifiers. TCRdb used MiXCR to reprocess the PCR reads, holding one entry per CDR3 protein. The repertoire consists of 750,000 to 900,000 distinct CDR3 sequences, with 35% to 55% occurring once and the leading ten covering over 4.5%. No antigen is known for these receptors. The sequenced material came from blood. Receptors were obtained from a girl aged 10 to 17 with multiple sclerosis.

V usage is TRBV25-1 and J usage is TRBJ2-7; no definite D call. The V end lost 0 bases, the J end lost 1 base, and 4 bases lay between the germline ends. There are 13 residues in the CDR3. The germline gives CDR1 MGHDK, CDR2 SYGVNS. CDR3 DNA: TGTGCCAGCAGTGAATATAGGTCCTACGAGCAGTACTTC. This gives the protein CASSEYRSYEQYF.

The rearrangement links TRBV6-1 to TRBJ1-2; 8 bases map to TRBD1. This CDR3 has 15 amino acids. Germline V gene sequence: CDR1 MNHNS, CDR2 SASEGT. V shed 2 bases, J shed 4 bases, and the junction held 6 bases outside the gene matches. CDR3 nucleotide sequence: TGTGCCAGCAGTGAACAGGGGGCGGAAGGCTATGGCTACACCTTC. It codes for CASSEQGAEGYGYTF.

This clonotype was detected a few times. The CDR3 loop reads CASSVGGMTDTQYF. CDR3 nucleotide sequence: TGCGCCAGCAGCGTTGGGGGAATGACAGATACGCAGTATTTT. The J gene is TRBJ2-3, the V gene TRBV5-1; either TRBD1 or TRBD2 may fit D (5 bases each). V lost 4 bases to trimming and J lost 3 bases, with 12 bases between them. From germline, CDR1 is SGHRS and CDR2 YFSETQ. This CDR3 spans 14 amino acids.

The chain employs TRBV7-9 and TRBJ2-5; the D is unclear. Germline V gives CDR1 SEHNR, CDR2 FQNEAQ (reference sequence). There are 14 residues in the CDR3. Trimming took off 2 bases at V and 3 bases at J, with 10 bases between the two ends. This CDR3 reads CASSLMAGEETQYF. The CDR3 DNA sequence: TGTGCCAGCAGCTTAATGGCTGGCGAAGAGACCCAGTACTTC.

The chain combines TRBV27 with TRBJ2-1; TRBD2 matches 8 bases. J gave up 5 bases and V 3 bases, and 9 bases lay outside the gene matches. Germline CDR1 is MNHEY and CDR2 is SMNVEV (reference sequence). This CDR3 region has 16 residues. The CDR3 nucleotides are TGTGCCAGCAGTTTCCTTCCAGCGGGGGCCAACAATGAGCAGTTCTTC. Protein: CASSFLPAGANNEQFF.

This clonotype has only a few counts. The chain links TRBV7-9 to TRBJ2-7; D might be TRBD2 (7 bases). Trimming removed 4 bases at V and 5 bases at J, with 18 bases between. CDR3 size: 15 residues. Germline V lookup: CDR1 SEHNR, CDR2 FQNEAQ (reference sequence). CDR3 DNA sequence: TGTGCCAGCAGCTCCTCGGGGGGCCAGTCCCACGAGCAGTACTTC. As protein: CASSSSGGQSHEQYF.

This clonotype was seen only a few times. The V call is TRBV5-1, the J call TRBJ2-6, with D possibly being TRBD1 (6 bases). The CDR3 covers 20 residues. Germline CDR1 SGHRS, CDR2 YFSETQ. V lost 1 base, J lost 6 bases, and 26 bases lay in between. In DNA form, the CDR3 reads TGCGCCAGCAGCTTGCCACGGGACATTGCTAATCTGGGGCCGGCCAACGTCCTGACTTTC. Protein sequence: CASSLPRDIANLGPANVLTF.

The V gene is TRBV12-3 or TRBV12-4, the J gene TRBJ1-2; TRBD1 might be the D (6 bases). The CDR3 runs 15 residues. The V and J ends lost 6 bases and 2 bases respectively, with 16 bases between them. The CDR3 coding sequence is TGTGCCAGCAGCCGAGCGGGGGGCGGCAACTATGGCTACACCTTC. Encoded protein: CASSRAGGGNYGYTF.

The CDR3 nucleotides are TGCAGTGTCCCGGGTCACGGGGAGACCCAGTACTTC. It is translated as CSVPGHGETQYF. The chain has TRBV20-1 and TRBJ2-5; D is ambiguous. Germline lookup yields CDR1 DFQATT and CDR2 SNEGSKA (reference sequence). This CDR3 has 12 amino acids. V was clipped by 7 bases and J by 5 bases, with 14 bases between them.